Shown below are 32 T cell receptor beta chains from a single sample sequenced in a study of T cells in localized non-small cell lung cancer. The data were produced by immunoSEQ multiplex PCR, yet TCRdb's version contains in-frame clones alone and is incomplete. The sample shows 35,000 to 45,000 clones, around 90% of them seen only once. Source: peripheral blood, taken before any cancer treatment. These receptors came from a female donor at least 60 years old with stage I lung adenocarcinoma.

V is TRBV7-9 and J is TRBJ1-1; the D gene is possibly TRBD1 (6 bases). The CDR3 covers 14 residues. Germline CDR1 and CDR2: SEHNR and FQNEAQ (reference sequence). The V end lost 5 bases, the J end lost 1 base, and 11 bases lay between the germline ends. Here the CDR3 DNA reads TGTGCCAGCAGCGTCAGGGGTGCGAACACTGAAGCTTTCTTT. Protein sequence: CASSVRGANTEAFF.

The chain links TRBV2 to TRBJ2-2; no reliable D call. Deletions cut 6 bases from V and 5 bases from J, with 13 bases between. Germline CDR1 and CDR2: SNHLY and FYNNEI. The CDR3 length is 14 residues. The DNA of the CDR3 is TGTGCCAGCAGGACTGAGACCCGAACCGGGGAGCTGTTTTTT. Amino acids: CASRTETRTGELFF.

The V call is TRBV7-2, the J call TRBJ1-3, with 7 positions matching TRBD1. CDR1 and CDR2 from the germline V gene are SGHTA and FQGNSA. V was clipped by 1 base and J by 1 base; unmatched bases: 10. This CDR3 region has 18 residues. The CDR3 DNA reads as TGTGCCAGCAGCTTAGGCCGGATCGACAGGGTTTCTGGAAACACCATATATTTT. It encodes CASSLGRIDRVSGNTIYF.

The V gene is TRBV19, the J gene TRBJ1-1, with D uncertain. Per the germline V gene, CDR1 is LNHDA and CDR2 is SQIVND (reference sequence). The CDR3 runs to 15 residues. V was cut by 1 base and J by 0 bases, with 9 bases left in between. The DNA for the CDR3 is TGTGCCAGTAGTATAGGGCAGACCATGAACACTGAAGCTTTCTTT. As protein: CASSIGQTMNTEAFF.

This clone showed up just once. The DNA for the CDR3 is TGTGCCAGCAGTTCCCGGACTAGCGGCCAAGAGACCCAGTACTTC. It yields the protein CASSSRTSGQETQYF. The J gene is TRBJ2-5, the V gene TRBV6-6; TRBD2 agrees at 10 bases. The CDR3 is 15 residues long. The germline CDR1 and CDR2 sequences are MNHNY and SVGAGI (reference sequence). J was trimmed by 1 base and V by 4 bases; bases with no gene match: 3.

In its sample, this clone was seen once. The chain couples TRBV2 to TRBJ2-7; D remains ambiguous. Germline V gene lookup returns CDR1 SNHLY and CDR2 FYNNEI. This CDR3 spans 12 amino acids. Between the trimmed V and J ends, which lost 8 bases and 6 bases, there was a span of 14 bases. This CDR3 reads CASLDRTSEQYF. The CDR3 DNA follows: TGTGCCAGCTTGGACCGCACCTCCGAGCAGTACTTC.

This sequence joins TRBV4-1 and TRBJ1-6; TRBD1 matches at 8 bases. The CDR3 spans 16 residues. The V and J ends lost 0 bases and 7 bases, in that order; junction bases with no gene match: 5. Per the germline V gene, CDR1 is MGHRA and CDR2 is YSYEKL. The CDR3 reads CASSQEGTGINSPLHF. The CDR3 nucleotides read TGCGCCAGCAGCCAAGAAGGGACAGGTATCAATTCACCCCTCCACTTT.

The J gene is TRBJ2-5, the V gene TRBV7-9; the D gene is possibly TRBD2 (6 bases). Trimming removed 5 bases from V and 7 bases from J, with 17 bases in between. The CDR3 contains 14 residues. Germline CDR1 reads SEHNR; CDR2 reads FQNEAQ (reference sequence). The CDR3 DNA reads TGTGCCAGCAGCGAAGCGAGGGACGGGGGGACCCAGTACTTC. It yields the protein CASSEARDGGTQYF.

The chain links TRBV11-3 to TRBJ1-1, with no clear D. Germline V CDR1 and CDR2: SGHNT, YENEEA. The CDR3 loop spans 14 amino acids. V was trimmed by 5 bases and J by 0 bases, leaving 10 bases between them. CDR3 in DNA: TGTGCCAGCAGCCCCGGACGGATGAACACTGAAGCTTTCTTT. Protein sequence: CASSPGRMNTEAFF.

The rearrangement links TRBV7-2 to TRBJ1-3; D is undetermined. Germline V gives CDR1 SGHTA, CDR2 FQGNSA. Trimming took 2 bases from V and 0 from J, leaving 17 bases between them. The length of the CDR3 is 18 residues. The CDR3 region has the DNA TGTGCCAGCAGCTTAAACCCACCCGGTGGTCACTCTGGAAACACCATATATTTT. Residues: CASSLNPPGGHSGNTIYF.

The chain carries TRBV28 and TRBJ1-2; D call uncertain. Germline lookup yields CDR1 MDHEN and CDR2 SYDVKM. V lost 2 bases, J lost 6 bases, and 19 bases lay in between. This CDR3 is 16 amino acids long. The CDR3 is CASSLTGQVMGHGYTF. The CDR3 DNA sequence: TGTGCCAGCAGTTTAACGGGTCAGGTAATGGGCCATGGCTACACCTTC.

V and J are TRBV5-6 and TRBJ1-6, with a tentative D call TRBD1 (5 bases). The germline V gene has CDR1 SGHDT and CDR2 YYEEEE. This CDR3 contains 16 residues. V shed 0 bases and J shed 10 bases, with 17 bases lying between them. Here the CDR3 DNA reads TGTGCCAGCAGCTTGGCTTTCGACAGAGCGGGGTCACCCCTCCACTTT. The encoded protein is CASSLAFDRAGSPLHF.

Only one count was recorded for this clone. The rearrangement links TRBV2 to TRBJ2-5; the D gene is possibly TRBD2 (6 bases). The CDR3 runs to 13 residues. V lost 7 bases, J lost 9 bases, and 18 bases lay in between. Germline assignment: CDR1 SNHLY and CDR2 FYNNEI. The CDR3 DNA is TGTGCCAGCAATCCCCGGGAGCGAAGGGCCCAGTACTTC. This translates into CASNPRERRAQYF.

The CDR3 region has the DNA TGTGCCAGCAGCTTACGACGACAGGGCTGGACTGAAGCTTTCTTT. It yields the protein CASSLRRQGWTEAFF. The chain carries TRBV7-8 and TRBJ1-1, with TRBD1 identical over 7 bases. Looked up from germline, CDR1 is SGHVS and CDR2 is FQNEAQ. The CDR3 spans 15 residues. With 2 bases clipped from V and 5 bases from J, the junction kept 8 bases outside the gene matches.

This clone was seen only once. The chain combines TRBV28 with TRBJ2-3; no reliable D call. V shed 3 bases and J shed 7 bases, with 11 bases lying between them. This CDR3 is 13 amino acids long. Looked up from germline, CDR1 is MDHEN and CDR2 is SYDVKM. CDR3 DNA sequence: TGTGCCAGCAGTTTTAGGTACCCGCATACGCAGTATTTT. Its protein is CASSFRYPHTQYF.

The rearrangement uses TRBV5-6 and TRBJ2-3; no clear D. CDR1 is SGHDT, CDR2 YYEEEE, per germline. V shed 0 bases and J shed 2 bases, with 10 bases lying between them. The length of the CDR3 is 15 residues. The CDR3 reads CASSLVTWLTDTQYF. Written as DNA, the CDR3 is TGTGCCAGCAGCTTGGTCACCTGGCTCACAGATACGCAGTATTTT.

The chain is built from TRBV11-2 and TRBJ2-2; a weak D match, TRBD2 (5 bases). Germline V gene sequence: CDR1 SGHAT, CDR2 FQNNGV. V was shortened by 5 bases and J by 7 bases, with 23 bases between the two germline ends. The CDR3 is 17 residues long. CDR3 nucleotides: TGTGCCAGCAGCCCAAAAGCGGCGACACCTCCCCGCGGGGAGCTGTTTTTT. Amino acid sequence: CASSPKAATPPRGELFF.

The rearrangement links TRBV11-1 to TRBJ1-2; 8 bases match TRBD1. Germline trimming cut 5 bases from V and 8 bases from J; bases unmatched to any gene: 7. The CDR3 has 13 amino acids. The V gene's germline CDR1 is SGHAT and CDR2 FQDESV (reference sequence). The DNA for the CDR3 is TGTGCCAGCAGCATGACAGGGGTCGGCGGCTACACCTTC. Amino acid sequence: CASSMTGVGGYTF.

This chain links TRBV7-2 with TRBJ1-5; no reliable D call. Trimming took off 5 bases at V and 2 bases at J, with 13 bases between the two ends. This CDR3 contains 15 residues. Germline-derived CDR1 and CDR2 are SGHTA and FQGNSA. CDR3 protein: CASSASIGGNQPQHF. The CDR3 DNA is TGTGCCAGCAGCGCTTCTATTGGGGGCAATCAGCCCCAGCATTTT.

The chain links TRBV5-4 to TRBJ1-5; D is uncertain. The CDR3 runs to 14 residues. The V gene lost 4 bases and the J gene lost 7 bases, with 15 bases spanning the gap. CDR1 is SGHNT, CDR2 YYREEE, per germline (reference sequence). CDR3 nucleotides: TGTGCCAGCAGCCCCGACCCCATGGGACAGCCCCAGCATTTT. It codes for CASSPDPMGQPQHF.

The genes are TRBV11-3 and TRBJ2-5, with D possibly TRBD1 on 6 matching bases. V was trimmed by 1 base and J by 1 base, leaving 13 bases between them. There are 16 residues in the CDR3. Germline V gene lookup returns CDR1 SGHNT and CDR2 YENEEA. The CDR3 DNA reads TGTGCCAGCAGCTTAGGGGGGCCAGGGGTCCAAGAGACCCAGTACTTC. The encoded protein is CASSLGGPGVQETQYF.

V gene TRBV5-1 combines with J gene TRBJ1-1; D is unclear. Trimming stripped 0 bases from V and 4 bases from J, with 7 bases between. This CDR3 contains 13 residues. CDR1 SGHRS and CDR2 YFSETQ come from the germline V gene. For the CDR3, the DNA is TGCGCCAGCAGCTTGGAGAGGAGCACTGAAGCTTTCTTT. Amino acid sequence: CASSLERSTEAFF.

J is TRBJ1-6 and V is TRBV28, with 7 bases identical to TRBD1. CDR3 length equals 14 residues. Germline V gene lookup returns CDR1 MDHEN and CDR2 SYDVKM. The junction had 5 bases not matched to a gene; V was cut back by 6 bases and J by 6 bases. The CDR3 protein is CASRLGQVNSPLHF. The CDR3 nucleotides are TGTGCCAGCAGACTAGGACAGGTTAATTCACCCCTCCACTTT.

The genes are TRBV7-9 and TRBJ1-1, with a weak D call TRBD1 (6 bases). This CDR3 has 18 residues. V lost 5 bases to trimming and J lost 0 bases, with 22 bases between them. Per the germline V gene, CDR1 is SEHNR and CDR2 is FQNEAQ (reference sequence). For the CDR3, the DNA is TGTGCCAGCAGCCGAATCACAGGGCCCTCCTCATTGAACACTGAAGCTTTCTTT. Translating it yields CASSRITGPSSLNTEAFF. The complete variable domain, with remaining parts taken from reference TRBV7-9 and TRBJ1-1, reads DTGVSQNPRHKITKRGQNVTFRCDPISEHNRLYWYRQTLGQGPEFLTYFQNEAQLEKSRLLSDRFSAERPKGSFSTLEIQRTEQGDSAMYLCASSRITGPSSLNTEAFFGQGTRLTVV.

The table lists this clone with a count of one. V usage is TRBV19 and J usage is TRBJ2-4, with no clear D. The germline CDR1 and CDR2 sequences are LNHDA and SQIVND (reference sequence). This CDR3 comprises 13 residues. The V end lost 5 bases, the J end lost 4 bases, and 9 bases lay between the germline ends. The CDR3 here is CASSEDGKNIQYF. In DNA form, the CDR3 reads TGTGCCAGTAGTGAAGACGGGAAAAACATTCAGTACTTC.

In DNA form, the CDR3 reads TGTGCCAGCAGGAGGGGACAGGGGAAGTACGAGCAGTACGTC. Its protein product is CASRRGQGKYEQYV. The chain employs TRBV6-6 and TRBJ2-7; 10 bases match TRBD1. The CDR3 length is 14 residues. Looked up from germline, CDR1 is MNHNY and CDR2 is SVGAGI (reference sequence). After removal of 6 bases from V and 4 bases from J, the junction contained 6 bases not matched to a gene.

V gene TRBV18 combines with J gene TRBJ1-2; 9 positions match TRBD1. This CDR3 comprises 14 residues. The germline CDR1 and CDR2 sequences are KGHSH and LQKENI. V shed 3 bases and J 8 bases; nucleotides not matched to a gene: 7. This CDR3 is CASSPGDRVGGYTF. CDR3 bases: TGTGCCAGCTCACCCGGGGACAGGGTTGGAGGCTACACCTTC.

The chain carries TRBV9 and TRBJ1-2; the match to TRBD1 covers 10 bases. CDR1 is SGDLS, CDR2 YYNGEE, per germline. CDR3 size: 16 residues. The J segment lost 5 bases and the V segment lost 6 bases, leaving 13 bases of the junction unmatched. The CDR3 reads CASTSGTGAGRYGYTF. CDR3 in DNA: TGTGCCAGCACCTCAGGGACAGGGGCCGGGAGATATGGCTACACCTTC.

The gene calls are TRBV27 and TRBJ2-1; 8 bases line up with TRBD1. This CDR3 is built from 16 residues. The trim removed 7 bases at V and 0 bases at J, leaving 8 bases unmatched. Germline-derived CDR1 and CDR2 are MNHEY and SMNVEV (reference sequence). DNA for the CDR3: TGTGCCAGCAAAAAGACAGGGGCTAGCTCCTACAATGAGCAGTTCTTC. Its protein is CASKKTGASSYNEQFF.

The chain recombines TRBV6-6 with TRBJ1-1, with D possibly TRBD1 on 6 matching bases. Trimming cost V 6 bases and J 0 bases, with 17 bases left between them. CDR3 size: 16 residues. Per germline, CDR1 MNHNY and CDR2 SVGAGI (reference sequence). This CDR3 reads CASSLGSQGLNTEAFF. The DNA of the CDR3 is TGTGCCAGCAGCCTAGGGTCCCAGGGGCTGAACACTGAAGCTTTCTTT.

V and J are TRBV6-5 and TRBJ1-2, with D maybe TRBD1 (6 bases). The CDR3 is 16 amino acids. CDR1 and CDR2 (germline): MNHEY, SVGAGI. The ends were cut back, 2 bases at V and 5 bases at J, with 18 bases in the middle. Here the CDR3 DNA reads TGTGCCAGCAGTTACCCACAGGGAGTATACCGTTATGGCTACACCTTC. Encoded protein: CASSYPQGVYRYGYTF.

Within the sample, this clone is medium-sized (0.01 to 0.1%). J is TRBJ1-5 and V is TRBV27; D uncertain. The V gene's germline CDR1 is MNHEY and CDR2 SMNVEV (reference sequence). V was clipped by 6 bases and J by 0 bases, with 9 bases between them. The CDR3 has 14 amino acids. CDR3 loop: CASRGTYSNQPQHF. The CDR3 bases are TGTGCCAGCAGGGGAACCTATAGCAATCAGCCCCAGCATTTT.